Listed below are T cell receptor beta chains from one sample, sequenced in a study of blood T cells in healthy people across ages. Using its own MiXCR run on the 5' RACE reads, TCRdb lists one record per CDR3 protein. This sample carries about 290,000 distinct CDR3 sequences, 25% to 30% of them seen once, and the ten largest clones take approximately 29%. The sample consisted of blood. These receptors were obtained from a woman aged 70 to 79 in good health. Both conserved end residues are part of each CDR3. A D gene is named only where the DNA matches it firmly. Clone size is not always given. Where it is, it says once, few, many or a class for expanded clones.

clone_size: .
v_call: TRBV14
j_call: TRBJ1-6
d_call: TRBD1
cdr3_nt: TGTGCCAGCAGTGGGACAGCAAATAATTCGCCCCTCCACTTT
cdr3_aa: CASSGTANNSPLHF

clone_size: .
v_call: TRBV27
j_call: TRBJ1-5
d_call: .
cdr3_nt: TGTGCCAGCAGTTTAGGACTTCCGGGGGGGGGCAATCAGCCCCAGCATTTT
cdr3_aa: CASSLGLPGGGNQPQHF

clone_size: .
v_call: TRBV5-1
j_call: TRBJ2-3
d_call: .
cdr3_nt: TGCGCCAGCAGCTCCTCAGGGGCCACCTATGGTACGCAGTATTTT
cdr3_aa: CASSSSGATYGTQYF

clone_size: many
v_call: TRBV12-3/TRBV12-4
j_call: TRBJ1-4
d_call: .
cdr3_nt: TGTGCCAGCAGCCAATATAGTGTGTCTGAAAAACTGTTTTTT
cdr3_aa: CASSQYSVSEKLFF

clone_size: many
v_call: TRBV7-2
j_call: TRBJ2-5
d_call: .
cdr3_nt: TGTGCCAGCAGGCCAGGGGACTTCCAAGGAGAGACCCAGTACTTC
cdr3_aa: CASRPGDFQGETQYF

clone_size: few
v_call: TRBV5-4
j_call: TRBJ2-1
d_call: TRBD2
cdr3_nt: TGTGCCAGCAGGTTAGCGGGAGGGAATGAGCAGTTCTTC
cdr3_aa: CASRLAGGNEQFF

clone_size: many
v_call: TRBV20-1
j_call: TRBJ2-1
d_call: .
cdr3_nt: TGCAGTGCTAGAGTGCGTCCCAGCGGGTCCTACAATGAGCAGTTCTTC
cdr3_aa: CSARVRPSGSYNEQFF

clone_size: few
v_call: TRBV15
j_call: TRBJ2-5
d_call: .
cdr3_nt: TGTGCCACCAGCAGAGATTTAGCGGAGACCCAGTACTTC
cdr3_aa: CATSRDLAETQYF

clone_size: .
v_call: TRBV29-1
j_call: TRBJ1-3
d_call: TRBD1
cdr3_nt: TGCAGCGTGGGGACAGGGGCGTCAGGAAACACCATATATTTT
cdr3_aa: CSVGTGASGNTIYF

clone_size: few
v_call: TRBV6-1
j_call: TRBJ1-2
d_call: .
cdr3_nt: TGTGCCAGCATCCCCGGGACTCTTGGGGGCTACACCTTC
cdr3_aa: CASIPGTLGGYTF

clone_size: .
v_call: TRBV28
j_call: TRBJ1-5
d_call: TRBD1
cdr3_nt: TGTGCCAGCAGTTTTGTAGGACAGGGGATGACTCAGCCCCAGCATTTT
cdr3_aa: CASSFVGQGMTQPQHF

clone_size: .
v_call: TRBV28
j_call: TRBJ2-7
d_call: .
cdr3_nt: TGTGCCAGCAGTTTGAACGCAGGGGGGCTTGGGGAGCAGTACTTC
cdr3_aa: CASSLNAGGLGEQYF

clone_size: .
v_call: TRBV20-1
j_call: TRBJ2-7
d_call: TRBD2
cdr3_nt: TGCAGTGCTACCGGGACTAGCGGGAGGCCCGCCTACGAGCAGTACTTC
cdr3_aa: CSATGTSGRPAYEQYF

clone_size: few
v_call: TRBV6-4
j_call: TRBJ2-1
d_call: TRBD1
cdr3_nt: TGTGCCAGCAGTGAGGGGACAGGGGCCTACAATGAGCAGTTCTTC
cdr3_aa: CASSEGTGAYNEQFF

clone_size: few
v_call: TRBV12-3/TRBV12-4
j_call: TRBJ1-2
d_call: .
cdr3_nt: TGTGCCAGCAGCCCAACAACTTTTGGCTACACCTTC
cdr3_aa: CASSPTTFGYTF

clone_size: .
v_call: TRBV6-5
j_call: TRBJ2-7
d_call: .
cdr3_nt: TGTGCCAGCAGGGCGGACCGGGGAATCTACGAGCAGTACTTC
cdr3_aa: CASRADRGIYEQYF

clone_size: .
v_call: TRBV6-6
j_call: TRBJ1-4
d_call: .
cdr3_nt: TGTGCCAGCAGTTACTATGAACCAACCAATGAAAAACTGTTTTTT
cdr3_aa: CASSYYEPTNEKLFF

clone_size: many
v_call: TRBV4-1
j_call: TRBJ1-4
d_call: TRBD1
cdr3_nt: TGCGCCAGCAGCCCCCTACAGGGGGGGACTAATGAAAAACTGTTTTTT
cdr3_aa: CASSPLQGGTNEKLFF

clone_size: .
v_call: TRBV3-1
j_call: TRBJ1-4
d_call: .
cdr3_nt: TGTGCCAGCAGCCAACTAAATGAAAAACTGTTTTTT
cdr3_aa: CASSQLNEKLFF

clone_size: few
v_call: TRBV12-3/TRBV12-4
j_call: TRBJ2-1
d_call: TRBD2
cdr3_nt: TGTGCCAGCAGTGGACTAGCGGGAGGGGATGAGCAGTTCTTC
cdr3_aa: CASSGLAGGDEQFF

clone_size: .
v_call: TRBV25-1
j_call: TRBJ2-1
d_call: .
cdr3_nt: TGTGCCAGCAGTGAATCTCCGGGGTCCTACAATGAGCAGTTCTTC
cdr3_aa: CASSESPGSYNEQFF

clone_size: many
v_call: TRBV12-3/TRBV12-4
j_call: TRBJ2-5
d_call: .
cdr3_nt: TGTGCCAGCAGTTTGGGTATGAAAGAGACCCAGTACTTC
cdr3_aa: CASSLGMKETQYF

clone_size: .
v_call: TRBV7-9
j_call: TRBJ2-5
d_call: TRBD2
cdr3_nt: TGTGCCAGTGGTGGACTAGCGTCTCAAGAGACCCAGTACTTC
cdr3_aa: CASGGLASQETQYF

clone_size: .
v_call: TRBV3-1
j_call: TRBJ2-7
d_call: TRBD1
cdr3_nt: TGTGCCAGCAGCCTTGGGACAGGGGCGAACGAGCAGTACTTC
cdr3_aa: CASSLGTGANEQYF

clone_size: .
v_call: TRBV11-2
j_call: TRBJ2-5
d_call: .
cdr3_nt: TGTGCCAGCAGTTTCACAGGGTATAGCCAAGAGACCCAGTACTTC
cdr3_aa: CASSFTGYSQETQYF

clone_size: .
v_call: TRBV29-1
j_call: TRBJ2-1
d_call: .
cdr3_nt: TGCAGCGCCCGAAGGGGGTCCTACAATGAGCAGTTCTTC
cdr3_aa: CSARRGSYNEQFF

clone_size: .
v_call: TRBV18
j_call: TRBJ1-6
d_call: TRBD1
cdr3_nt: TGTGCCAGCTCTCCAGGACAGGTGTTCTCACCCCTCCACTTT
cdr3_aa: CASSPGQVFSPLHF

clone_size: .
v_call: TRBV27
j_call: TRBJ1-1
d_call: .
cdr3_nt: TGTGCCAGCAGCCGAGGGACAACCATGAACACTGAAGCTTTCTTT
cdr3_aa: CASSRGTTMNTEAFF

clone_size: .
v_call: TRBV15
j_call: TRBJ1-4
d_call: .
cdr3_nt: TGTGCCACCAGGATGCAAGGAAAACTGTTTTTT
cdr3_aa: CATRMQGKLFF

clone_size: .
v_call: TRBV12-3/TRBV12-4
j_call: TRBJ1-2
d_call: .
cdr3_nt: TGTGCCAGCACCCCGGACGGGAACTATGGCTACACCTTC
cdr3_aa: CASTPDGNYGYTF

clone_size: .
v_call: TRBV5-1
j_call: TRBJ1-2
d_call: TRBD1
cdr3_nt: TGCGCCAGCAGCCCTAGAGGGACAGACTATGGCTACACCTTC
cdr3_aa: CASSPRGTDYGYTF

clone_size: few
v_call: TRBV7-2
j_call: TRBJ2-1
d_call: TRBD2
cdr3_nt: TGTGCCAGCAGAAGAACTCTAGCGGGAGGTCTTGAGCAGTTCTTC
cdr3_aa: CASRRTLAGGLEQFF

clone_size: .
v_call: TRBV18
j_call: TRBJ2-3
d_call: .
cdr3_nt: TGTGCCAGCTCACCACGGCGGGGTAACACAGATACGCAGTATTTT
cdr3_aa: CASSPRRGNTDTQYF

clone_size: .
v_call: TRBV20-1
j_call: TRBJ2-3
d_call: TRBD1
cdr3_nt: TGCAGTGCTAGAGATAGTTGGGACAGGGGGCCCACAGATACGCGGTATTTT
cdr3_aa: CSARDSWDRGPTDTRYF

clone_size: few
v_call: TRBV5-1
j_call: TRBJ2-7
d_call: .
cdr3_nt: TGCGCCAGCAGCTTCGGGGACTACGAGCAGTACTTC
cdr3_aa: CASSFGDYEQYF

clone_size: .
v_call: TRBV5-1
j_call: TRBJ1-1
d_call: TRBD1
cdr3_nt: TGCGCCAGCAGCCAGACGACAGGGACGAACACTGAAGCTTTCTTT
cdr3_aa: CASSQTTGTNTEAFF

clone_size: many
v_call: TRBV5-6
j_call: TRBJ2-5
d_call: .
cdr3_nt: TGTGCCAGCAGCTTCATTGGAGAGACCCAGTACTTC
cdr3_aa: CASSFIGETQYF

clone_size: .
v_call: TRBV5-1
j_call: TRBJ2-7
d_call: .
cdr3_nt: TGCGCCAGTCGCACGGAGGGGAGCTTCTACGAGCAGTACTTC
cdr3_aa: CASRTEGSFYEQYF

clone_size: .
v_call: TRBV2
j_call: TRBJ1-5
d_call: .
cdr3_nt: TGTGCCAGCAGGGGTTCAGGTCAGCCCCAGCATTTT
cdr3_aa: CASRGSGQPQHF

clone_size: few
v_call: TRBV5-1
j_call: TRBJ2-1
d_call: TRBD2
cdr3_nt: TGCGCCAGCAGCCCTAGCGGGGGCTCCTACAATGAGCAGTTCTTC
cdr3_aa: CASSPSGGSYNEQFF

clone_size: .
v_call: TRBV9
j_call: TRBJ1-2
d_call: TRBD1
cdr3_nt: TGTGCCAGCAGCGTAGGTGGAGGGGACAGCTATGGCTACACCTTC
cdr3_aa: CASSVGGGDSYGYTF

clone_size: many
v_call: TRBV29-1
j_call: TRBJ2-5
d_call: .
cdr3_nt: TGCAGCGTTGGGGAGAAGACCCAGTACTTC
cdr3_aa: CSVGEKTQYF

clone_size: few
v_call: TRBV6-5
j_call: TRBJ2-2
d_call: .
cdr3_nt: TGTGCCAGCAGTCGCTCGCGGGGCTCAAACACCGGGGAGCTGTTTTTT
cdr3_aa: CASSRSRGSNTGELFF

clone_size: .
v_call: TRBV29-1
j_call: TRBJ2-5
d_call: TRBD1
cdr3_nt: TGCAGCGTTGAGGACAGGGTGGGAGAGACCCAGTACTTC
cdr3_aa: CSVEDRVGETQYF

clone_size: few
v_call: TRBV28
j_call: TRBJ2-5
d_call: .
cdr3_nt: TGTGCCAGCAGTTCGACACTCAGGGGACGGGGCCAAGAGACCCAGTACTTC
cdr3_aa: CASSSTLRGRGQETQYF

clone_size: .
v_call: TRBV2
j_call: TRBJ1-4
d_call: TRBD1
cdr3_nt: TGTGCCAGCAGCCGAAGGGGGGACAGTAATGAAAAACTGTTTTTT
cdr3_aa: CASSRRGDSNEKLFF

clone_size: .
v_call: TRBV20-1
j_call: TRBJ2-1
d_call: TRBD2
cdr3_nt: TGCAGTGCTTTGACTAGCGGTAACTACAATGAGCAGTTCTTC
cdr3_aa: CSALTSGNYNEQFF

clone_size: .
v_call: TRBV24-1
j_call: TRBJ2-2
d_call: TRBD2
cdr3_nt: TGTGCCACCAGTGATTCCCGGCTAGCGGGAGGGGCGAACACCGGGGAGCTGTTTTTT
cdr3_aa: CATSDSRLAGGANTGELFF

clone_size: .
v_call: TRBV27
j_call: TRBJ2-1
d_call: .
cdr3_nt: TGTGCCAGCAGTTTCGGGCGATCCTACAATGAGCAGTTCTTC
cdr3_aa: CASSFGRSYNEQFF

clone_size: .
v_call: TRBV29-1
j_call: TRBJ2-1
d_call: .
cdr3_nt: TGCAGCGTTGTGGGGGGTATCAATGAGCAGTTCTTC
cdr3_aa: CSVVGGINEQFF

clone_size: .
v_call: TRBV20-1
j_call: TRBJ2-7
d_call: .
cdr3_nt: TGCAGTGCTATACCCGCTCAAGGGGTCGAGCAGTACTTC
cdr3_aa: CSAIPAQGVEQYF

clone_size: .
v_call: TRBV20-1
j_call: TRBJ2-1
d_call: TRBD2
cdr3_nt: TGCAGTGCTAGAGAAACGGGACTAGCGGACAATGAGCAGTTCTTC
cdr3_aa: CSARETGLADNEQFF

clone_size: .
v_call: TRBV7-3
j_call: TRBJ1-1
d_call: .
cdr3_nt: TGTGCCAGCAGCCTCCTACCCTGGCAGGGGAACACTGAAGCTTTCTTT
cdr3_aa: CASSLLPWQGNTEAFF

clone_size: .
v_call: TRBV27
j_call: TRBJ2-7
d_call: TRBD1
cdr3_nt: TGTGCCAGCAGTTTACTTAGATCAGGGGGCCTCTACGAGCAGTACTTC
cdr3_aa: CASSLLRSGGLYEQYF

clone_size: few
v_call: TRBV2
j_call: TRBJ2-3
d_call: .
cdr3_nt: TGTGCCAGCTCCCCACGAAGGGGCGTCCCAGATACGCAGTATTTT
cdr3_aa: CASSPRRGVPDTQYF